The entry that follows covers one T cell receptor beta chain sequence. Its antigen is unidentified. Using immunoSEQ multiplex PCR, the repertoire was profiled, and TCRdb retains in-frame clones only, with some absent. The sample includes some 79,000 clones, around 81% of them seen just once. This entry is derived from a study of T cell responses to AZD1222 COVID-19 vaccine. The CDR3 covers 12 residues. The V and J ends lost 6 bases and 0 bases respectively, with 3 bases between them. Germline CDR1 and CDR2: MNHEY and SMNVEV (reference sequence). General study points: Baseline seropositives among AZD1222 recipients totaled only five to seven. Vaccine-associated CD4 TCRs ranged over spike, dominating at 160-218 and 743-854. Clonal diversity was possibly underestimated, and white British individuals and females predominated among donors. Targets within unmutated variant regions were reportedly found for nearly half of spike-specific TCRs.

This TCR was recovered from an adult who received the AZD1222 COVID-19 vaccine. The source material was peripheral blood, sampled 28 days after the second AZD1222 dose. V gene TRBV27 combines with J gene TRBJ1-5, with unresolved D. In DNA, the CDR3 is TGTGCCAGCAGCTTTAGCAATCAGCCCCAGCATTTT. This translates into CASSFSNQPQHF.